This T cell receptor beta chain was found in a study of T cell responses to AZD1222 COVID-19 vaccine (dated by TCRdb to about 2021). Context from the whole study: TCR sequencing was performed for roughly 250 trial participants, of whom around 200 were given two doses of AZD1222 and some 25 were given two doses of MenACWY control vaccine. Trial participants were enrolled into age subgroups of 18-55, 56-69 and 70-plus years, which contained around 140, 26 and 57 TCR-sequenced participants, respectively.

A word on this clone: No antigen is known for it. Qualities for individual bases were not recorded, and no much larger clone is one base off.

The CDR3 regions of human TCRbeta chains were analyzed by immunosequencing. Per the authors' processing: Repertoire TCRs were checked for matches against a reference library of SARS-CoV-2-specific TCRs that had been generated using the MIRA antigen-specificity platform. Breadth was defined as the fraction of unique TCRs that were SARS-CoV-2-associated, and depth was defined as the fraction of total T cells that were SARS-CoV-2-associated. Using the MIRA data, every spike-specific TCR was mapped to the spike region that the TCR reacted to and assigned to either a CD4 or a CD8 class. Log10-transformed breadth and depth values were compared by one-way ANOVA with Sidak's multiple comparisons tests. The clones in this table, taken by TCRdb from immuneACCESS, are in-frame only. Not every clone is retained; where verified, under half of the shortfall comes from an unresolved V gene, and the cause of the rest is unknown. V, J and clone size were drawn from that table, and D and trimming were deduced from the DNA. The table for this sample lists more than 95,000 clones; 75% to 85% of them were counted only once. Around a quarter of the sample rests with the top ten.

As encoded in the germline V gene, CDR1 is MDHEN while CDR2 is SYDVKM. V loses 4 bases, J loses 11 bases, and the germline ends lie 20 bases apart. There are 14 amino acids in the CDR3, from cysteine to phenylalanine inclusive. Left in the record is the CDR3 DNA by itself, 42 bases read in frame from the first base. The full study reports these points: After two AZD1222 doses, spike-specific TCR breadth and depth were significantly higher than at day 0 and than in MenACWY recipients. In the small 56-69-year group, the increase in depth fell short of significance, most likely because of low power. Participants were mostly white British, with more females than males. The authors suggested clonal diversity may have been underestimated. Reportedly, close to half of the unique spike-specific TCRs recognized epitopes lying outside the regions that are mutated in the B.1.351 and B.1.1.7 variants. Because no samples from the day 14 peak response were available, repertoires could be characterized only after the peak T cell response. The whole spike protein was spanned by vaccine-associated CD4 TCRs, and dominant responses were seen in regions 160-218 and 743-854. Conclusions about previously exposed vaccinees are limited because only six or seven AZD1222 recipients were SARS-CoV-2 seropositive at baseline.

The time point tag for this specimen amounts to: about 28 days (+/-7) after the second vaccine dose. AZD1222 recipients whose second dose came at about 4 weeks and those whose second dose came at about 12 weeks were combined into one group, since spike-specific TCR depth and breadth did not differ between the two schedules. Samples from vaccinated people were obtained from the UK trials COV001 and COV002, which included a single-blind randomized controlled phase 2/3 trial of AZD1222 (ChAdOx1 nCoV-19) in healthy adults. Trial participant PBMC samples were collected at day 0 and day 28 after the second dose for TCRbeta chain sequencing.

The chain couples TRBV28 to TRBJ1-1, with the D gene not confidently named. Sample: peripheral blood, taken 28 days after the second AZD1222 dose. This TCR derives from an adult who received the AZD1222 COVID-19 vaccine. CDR3 reads: CASSSQADPRNAFF. The DNA sequence is TGTGCCAGCAGTTCCCAGGCGGACCCGAGAAATGCTTTCTTT.